The source of this T cell receptor beta chain is a study of vaccination and CD4 T cells after COVID-19. Whole-study context: Testing by nasal swab PCR showed convalescent patients to be SARS-CoV-2 positive; about 10 were mild and one was severe. Overlapping spike peptides from SARS-CoV-2, HCoV-NL63, HCoV-OC43 and HCoV-229E served to stimulate the cells.

On this clonotype itself: Antigen specificity is unknown.

CDR3 size: 15 residues. Germline assignment: CDR1 SGHNT and CDR2 YENEEA. V lost 5 bases to trimming and J lost 0 bases, with 11 bases between them. Described time point: late sampling 161 to 241 days after vaccination in a few convalescent patients. Sample treatment: roughly 10-day PBMC culture with coronavirus spike peptide pools or control peptides (ViraFEST assay). The Oncomine TCR Beta short-read assay was applied to DNA of cultured CD4+ T cells. Once CD4+ T cells had been cultured, genomic DNA was extracted from them. Via MiXCR, TCRdb re-called the PCR reads, giving one row per CDR3 protein. This sample carries 25,000 or so distinct CDR3 sequences, roughly a third of them seen once, and the ten largest clones take roughly 3.5%. Study-wide findings and caveats: Reactive clone data from convalescent patients indicated a median of about 86% appearing only post-vaccination.

The TCR originated in a human donor who had recovered from COVID-19. This chain links TRBV11-3 with TRBJ2-1; tentatively, D is TRBD1 or TRBD2 (5 bases each). The source material was CD4+ T cells from blood, cultured in vitro, sampled about 7 months after SARS-CoV-2 vaccination. This CDR3 reads CASSRGTASYNEQFF. The CDR3 nucleotides are TGTGCCAGCAGCCGTGGGACGGCCTCCTACAATGAGCAGTTCTTC.